This T cell receptor beta chain comes out of a study of T cells in localized non-small cell lung cancer. Findings and limits, study-wide: Median detection of top 100 tumor clones in adjacent lung was roughly 61 clones.

The repertoire was sequenced with immunoSEQ multiplex PCR; TCRdb's copy has only in-frame clones and lacks some. This table holds some 38,000 clones, around nine tenths found once. In this sample, this clone turned up a few times. Its cognate antigen is unknown. The ends were cut back, 5 bases at V and 4 bases at J, with 17 bases in the middle. The V gene's germline CDR1 is MRHNA and CDR2 SNTAGT. There are 15 residues in the CDR3. This receptor was taken from a female donor at least 60 years old with stage I lung adenocarcinoma. V gene TRBV6-4 combines with J gene TRBJ1-2; D not resolved. This specimen was peripheral blood, taken before any cancer treatment. The CDR3 DNA sequence: TGTGCCAGCAGTTTAACCCTAACAGTGGTCTATGGCTACACCTTC. Its translation: CASSLTLTVVYGYTF.